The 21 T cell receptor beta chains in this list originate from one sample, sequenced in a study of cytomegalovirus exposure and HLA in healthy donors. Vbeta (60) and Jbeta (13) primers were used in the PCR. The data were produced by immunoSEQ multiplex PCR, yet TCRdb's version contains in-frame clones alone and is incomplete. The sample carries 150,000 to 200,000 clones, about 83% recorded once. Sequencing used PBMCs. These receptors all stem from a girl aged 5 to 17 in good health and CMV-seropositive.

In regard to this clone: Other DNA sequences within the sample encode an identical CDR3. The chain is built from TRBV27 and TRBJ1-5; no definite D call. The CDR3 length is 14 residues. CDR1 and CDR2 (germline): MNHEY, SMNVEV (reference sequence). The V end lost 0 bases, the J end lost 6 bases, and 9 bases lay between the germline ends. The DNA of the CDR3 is TGTGCCAGCAGTTTATCGAGAGGGTTTCAGCCCCAGCATTTT. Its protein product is CASSLSRGFQPQHF.

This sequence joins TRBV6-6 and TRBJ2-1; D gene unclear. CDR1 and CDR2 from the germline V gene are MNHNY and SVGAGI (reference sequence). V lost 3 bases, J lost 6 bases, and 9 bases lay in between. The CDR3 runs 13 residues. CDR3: CASSYSQFNEQFF. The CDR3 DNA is TGTGCCAGCAGTTATTCCCAGTTCAATGAGCAGTTCTTC.

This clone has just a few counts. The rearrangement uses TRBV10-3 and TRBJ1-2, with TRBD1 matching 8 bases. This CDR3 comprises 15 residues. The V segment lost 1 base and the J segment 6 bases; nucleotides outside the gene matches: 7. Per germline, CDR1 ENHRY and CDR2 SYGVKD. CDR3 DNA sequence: TGTGCCATCAGTGAGTGGACGCAGGGGGCCGATGGCTACACCTTC. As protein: CAISEWTQGADGYTF.

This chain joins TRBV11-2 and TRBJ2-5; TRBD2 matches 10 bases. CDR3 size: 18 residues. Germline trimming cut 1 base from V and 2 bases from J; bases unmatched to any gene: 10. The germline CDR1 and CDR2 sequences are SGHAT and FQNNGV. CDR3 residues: CASSLVRGSGGTQETQYF. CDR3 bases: TGTGCCAGCAGCTTAGTTCGGGGTAGCGGGGGGACGCAAGAGACCCAGTACTTC.

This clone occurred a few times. The CDR3: CASSYLSGGSYEQYF. In DNA, the CDR3 is TGTGCCAGCAGTTACCTTAGCGGGGGTTCCTACGAGCAGTACTTC. This chain connects TRBV6-6 to TRBJ2-7; the match to TRBD2 covers 9 bases. V was pared by 2 bases and J by 1 base, with 3 bases of the junction left unmatched. CDR1 and CDR2 (germline): MNHNY, SVGAGI (reference sequence). There are 15 residues in the CDR3.

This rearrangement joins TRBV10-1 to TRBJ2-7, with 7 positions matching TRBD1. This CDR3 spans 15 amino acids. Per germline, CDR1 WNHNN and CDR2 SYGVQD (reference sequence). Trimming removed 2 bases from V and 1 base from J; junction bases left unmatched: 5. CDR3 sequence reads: CASSEPGQTSYEQYF. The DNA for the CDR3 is TGCGCCAGCAGTGAGCCGGGACAGACTTCCTACGAGCAGTACTTC.

CDR3 protein: CASSPRGGLITEAFF. CDR3 DNA sequence: TGTGCCAGCAGCCCCCGGGGGGGGTTAATCACTGAAGCTTTCTTT. The J gene is TRBJ1-1, the V gene TRBV9; D is perhaps TRBD1 (5 bases). V was cut by 4 bases and J by 4 bases, with 17 bases left in between. In germline, CDR1 is SGDLS, CDR2 YYNGEE. The CDR3 is 15 amino acids.

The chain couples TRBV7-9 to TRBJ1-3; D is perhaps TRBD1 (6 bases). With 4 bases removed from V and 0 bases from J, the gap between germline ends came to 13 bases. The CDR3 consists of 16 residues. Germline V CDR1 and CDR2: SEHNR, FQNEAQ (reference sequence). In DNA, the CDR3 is TGTGCCAGCAGCTCCGGGACACCTTTCTCTGGAAACACCATATATTTT. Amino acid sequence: CASSSGTPFSGNTIYF.

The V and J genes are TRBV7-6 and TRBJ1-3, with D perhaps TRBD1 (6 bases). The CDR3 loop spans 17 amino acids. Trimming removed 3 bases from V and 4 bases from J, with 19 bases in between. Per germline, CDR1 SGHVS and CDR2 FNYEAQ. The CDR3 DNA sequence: TGTGCCAGCAGCTTGTCGGGCGGGGGCTCGTACGGAAACACCATATATTTT. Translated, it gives CASSLSGGGSYGNTIYF. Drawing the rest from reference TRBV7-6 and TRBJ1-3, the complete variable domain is GAGVSQSPRYKVTKRGQDVALRCDPISGHVSLYWYRQALGQGPEFLTYFNYEAQQDKSGLPNDRFSAERPEGSISTLTIQRTEQRDSAMYRCASSLSGGGSYGNTIYFGEGSWLTVV.

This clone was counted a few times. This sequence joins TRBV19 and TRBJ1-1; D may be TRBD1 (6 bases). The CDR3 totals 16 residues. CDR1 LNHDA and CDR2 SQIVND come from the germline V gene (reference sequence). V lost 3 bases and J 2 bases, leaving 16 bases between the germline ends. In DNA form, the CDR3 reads TGTGCCAGTAGTATGGAGGCAGGGGCGGGTAACACTGAAGCTTTCTTT. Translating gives CASSMEAGAGNTEAFF.

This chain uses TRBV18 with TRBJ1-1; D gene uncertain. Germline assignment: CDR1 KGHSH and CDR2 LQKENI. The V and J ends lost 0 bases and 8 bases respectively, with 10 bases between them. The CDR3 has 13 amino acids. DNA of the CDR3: TGTGCCAGCTCACCACCCTCCGGGAGAGAAGCTTTCTTT. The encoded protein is CASSPPSGREAFF.

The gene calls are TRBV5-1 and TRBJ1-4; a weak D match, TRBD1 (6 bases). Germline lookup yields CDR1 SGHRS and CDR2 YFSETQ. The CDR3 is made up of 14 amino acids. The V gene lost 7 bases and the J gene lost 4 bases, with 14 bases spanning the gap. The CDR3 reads CASRRTGLNEKLFF. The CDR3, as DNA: TGCGCCAGCCGAAGAACAGGGCTTAATGAAAAACTGTTTTTT.

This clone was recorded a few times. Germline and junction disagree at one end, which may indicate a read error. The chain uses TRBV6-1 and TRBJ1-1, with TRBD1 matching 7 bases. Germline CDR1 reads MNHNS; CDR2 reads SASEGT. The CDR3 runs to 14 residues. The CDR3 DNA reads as TGTGCCAGCCGTGACAGGGCATTGAGCACTGAAGCTTTCTTT. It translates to CASRDRALSTEAFF.

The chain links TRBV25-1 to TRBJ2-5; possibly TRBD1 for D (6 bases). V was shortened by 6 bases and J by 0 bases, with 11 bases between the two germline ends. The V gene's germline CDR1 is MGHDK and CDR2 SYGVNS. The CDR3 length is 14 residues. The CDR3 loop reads CASRTTGHQETQYF. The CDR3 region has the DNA TGTGCCAGCAGAACGACAGGTCACCAAGAGACCCAGTACTTC.

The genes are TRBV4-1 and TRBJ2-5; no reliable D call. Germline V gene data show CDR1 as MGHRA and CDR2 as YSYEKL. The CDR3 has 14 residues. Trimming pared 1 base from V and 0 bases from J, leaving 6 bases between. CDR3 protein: CASSQAGYQETQYF. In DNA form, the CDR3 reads TGCGCCAGCAGCCAAGCCGGTTACCAAGAGACCCAGTACTTC.

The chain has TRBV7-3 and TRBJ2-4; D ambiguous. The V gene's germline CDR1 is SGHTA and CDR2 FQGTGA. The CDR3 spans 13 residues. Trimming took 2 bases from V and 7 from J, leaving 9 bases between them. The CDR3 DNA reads TGTGCCAGCAGCTTAGGGCAGAGCAACATTCAGTACTTC. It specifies CASSLGQSNIQYF.

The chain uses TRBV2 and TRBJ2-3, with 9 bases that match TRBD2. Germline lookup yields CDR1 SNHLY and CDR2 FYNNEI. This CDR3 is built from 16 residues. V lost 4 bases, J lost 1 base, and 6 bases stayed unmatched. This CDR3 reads CASSGERGDRTDTQYF. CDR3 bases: TGTGCCAGCAGTGGCGAGCGGGGGGATCGCACAGATACGCAGTATTTT.

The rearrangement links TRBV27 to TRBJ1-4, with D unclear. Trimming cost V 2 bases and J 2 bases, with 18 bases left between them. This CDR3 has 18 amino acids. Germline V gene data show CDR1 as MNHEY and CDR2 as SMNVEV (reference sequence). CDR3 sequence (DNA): TGTGCCAGCAGTTTAGTCTTCCCGACTTCAAGCACTAATGAAAAACTGTTTTTT. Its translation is CASSLVFPTSSTNEKLFF.

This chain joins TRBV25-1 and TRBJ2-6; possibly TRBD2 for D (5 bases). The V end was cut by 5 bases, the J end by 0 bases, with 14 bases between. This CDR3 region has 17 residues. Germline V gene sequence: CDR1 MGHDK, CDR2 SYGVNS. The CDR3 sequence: CASSPPGVHSGANVLTF. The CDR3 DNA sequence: TGTGCCAGCAGTCCCCCCGGGGTGCACTCTGGGGCCAACGTCCTGACTTTC.

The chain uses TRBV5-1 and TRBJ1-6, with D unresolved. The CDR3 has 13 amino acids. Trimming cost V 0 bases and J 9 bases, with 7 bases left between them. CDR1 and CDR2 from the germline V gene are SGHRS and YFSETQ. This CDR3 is CASSLDFGSPLHF. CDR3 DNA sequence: TGCGCCAGCAGCTTGGACTTCGGTTCACCCCTCCACTTT.

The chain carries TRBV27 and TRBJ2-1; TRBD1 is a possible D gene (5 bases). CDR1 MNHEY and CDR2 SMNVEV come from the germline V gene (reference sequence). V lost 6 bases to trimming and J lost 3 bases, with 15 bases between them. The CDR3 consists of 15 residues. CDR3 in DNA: TGTGCCAGCAGGGGGCGAGCCGGTGACTACAATGAGCAGTTCTTC. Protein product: CASRGRAGDYNEQFF.